This T cell receptor (beta chain) was retrieved from a study of blood T cell repertoires in COVID-19. Overall study context: Some COVID-19 samples were acute and others convalescent; all came from the United States, Italy and Spain. Sample material is recorded as cDNA or gDNA derived from T cells, B-cell-depleted T cells, or PBMCs.

With V trimmed by 4 bases and J by 1 base, 6 bases remained unmatched. The CDR3 spans 15 residues. Germline CDR1 is SGHNT and CDR2 is YENEEA. Original methodology: How many nucleated cells were present was estimated from reference gene primer amplification. Sequenced by immunoSEQ multiplex PCR; TCRdb stores in-frame clones only, minus some. The V and J calls and clone size were taken over from that table, and D and trimming were inferred from the DNA. The top ten hold roughly 7.1% of the sample, which has about 94,000 clones, 70% to 90% seen once. This chain connects TRBV11-3 to TRBJ2-5; 7 bases match TRBD1. Source material: peripheral blood. This receptor was identified in a human donor with acute or convalescent COVID-19. The donor label of this sample is uncertain. CDR3 DNA sequence: TGTGCCAGCAGCTCCGGACAGGCGACCCAAGAGACCCAGTACTTC. Its translation is CASSSGQATQETQYF.